The present TCR beta chain was sequenced within a study of blood T cell repertoires in COVID-19. Study details: The United States, Italy and Spain supplied acute and convalescent COVID-19 samples.

Original processing methods: Amplification with reference gene primers provided the estimates of nucleated cell counts. Profiling relied on immunoSEQ multiplex PCR, and the TCRdb table lists in-frame clones only, not all of them. The V and J calls and the clone size are those of that table, but D and trimming were determined from the DNA. Seen here are some 200,000 clones, 89% observed once, and the top ten hold around 8.9%. This CDR3 contains 16 residues. V lost 4 bases, J lost 2 bases, and 18 bases lay in between. Germline loops: CDR1 SGHNT, CDR2 YYREEE (reference sequence). Two negative PCRs, clearance, or symptom resolution characterized the recovered Cohort 3 donors.

The rearrangement joins TRBV5-4 to TRBJ2-5; D is possibly TRBD1 (5 bases). The source material was PBMCs or T cells enriched from blood (not recorded which). This TCR was sampled from a woman aged 18 to 35 who had recovered from COVID-19. The CDR3 DNA reads as TGTGCCAGCAGCCTTCAGGGCGTCCCTTTTCAAGAGACCCAGTACTTC. It is translated as CASSLQGVPFQETQYF.